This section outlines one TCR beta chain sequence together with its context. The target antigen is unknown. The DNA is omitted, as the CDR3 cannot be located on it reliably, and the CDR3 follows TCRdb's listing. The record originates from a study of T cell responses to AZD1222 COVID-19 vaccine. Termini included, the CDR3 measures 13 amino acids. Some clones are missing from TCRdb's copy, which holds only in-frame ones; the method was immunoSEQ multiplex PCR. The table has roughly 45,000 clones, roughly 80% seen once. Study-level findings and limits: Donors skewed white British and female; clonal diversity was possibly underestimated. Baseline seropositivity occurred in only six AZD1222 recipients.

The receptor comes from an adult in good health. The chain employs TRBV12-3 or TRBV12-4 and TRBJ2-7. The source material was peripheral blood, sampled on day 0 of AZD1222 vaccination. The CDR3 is CASSSSNSYEQYF.